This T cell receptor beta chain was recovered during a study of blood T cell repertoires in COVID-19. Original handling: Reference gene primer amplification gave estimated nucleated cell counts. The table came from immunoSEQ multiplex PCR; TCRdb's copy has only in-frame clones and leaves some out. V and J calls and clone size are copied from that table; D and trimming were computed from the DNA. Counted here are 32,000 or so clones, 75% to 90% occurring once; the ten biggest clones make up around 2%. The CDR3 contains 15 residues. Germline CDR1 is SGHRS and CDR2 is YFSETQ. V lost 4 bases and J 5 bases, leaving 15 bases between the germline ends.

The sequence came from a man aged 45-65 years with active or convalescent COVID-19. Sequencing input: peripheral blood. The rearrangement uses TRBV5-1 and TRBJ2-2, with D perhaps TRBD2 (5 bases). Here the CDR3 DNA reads TGCGCCAGCAGCGATCGGACGCGGGTTACCGGGGAGCTGTTTTTT. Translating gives CASSDRTRVTGELFF.